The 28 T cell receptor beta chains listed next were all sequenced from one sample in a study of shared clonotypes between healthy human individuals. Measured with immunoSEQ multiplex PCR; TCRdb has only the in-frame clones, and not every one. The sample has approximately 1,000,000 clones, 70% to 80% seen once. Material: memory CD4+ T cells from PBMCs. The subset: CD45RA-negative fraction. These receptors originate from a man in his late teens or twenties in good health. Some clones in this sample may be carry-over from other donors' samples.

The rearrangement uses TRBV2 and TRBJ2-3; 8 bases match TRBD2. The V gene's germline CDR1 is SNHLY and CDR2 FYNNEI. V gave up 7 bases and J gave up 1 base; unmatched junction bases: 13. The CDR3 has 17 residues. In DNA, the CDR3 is TGTGCCAGCATCAAAAGACGGCGGGAGGTTGGCACAGATACGCAGTATTTT. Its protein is CASIKRRREVGTDTQYF.

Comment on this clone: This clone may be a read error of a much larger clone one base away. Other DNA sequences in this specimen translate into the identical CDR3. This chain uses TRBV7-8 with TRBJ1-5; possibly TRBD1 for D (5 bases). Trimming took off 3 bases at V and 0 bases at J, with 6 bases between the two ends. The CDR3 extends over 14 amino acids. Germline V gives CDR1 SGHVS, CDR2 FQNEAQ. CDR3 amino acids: CASSLRGSNQPQHF. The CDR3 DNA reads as TGTGCCAGCAGCTTGAGGGGTAGCAATCAGCCCCAGCATTTT.

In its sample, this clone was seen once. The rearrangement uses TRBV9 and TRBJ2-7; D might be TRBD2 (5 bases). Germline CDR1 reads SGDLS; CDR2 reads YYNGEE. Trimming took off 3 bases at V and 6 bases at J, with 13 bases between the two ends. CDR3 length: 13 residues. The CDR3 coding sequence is TGTGCCAGCAGCGGCGGCGGGTGGACCGAGCAGTACTTC. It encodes CASSGGGWTEQYF.

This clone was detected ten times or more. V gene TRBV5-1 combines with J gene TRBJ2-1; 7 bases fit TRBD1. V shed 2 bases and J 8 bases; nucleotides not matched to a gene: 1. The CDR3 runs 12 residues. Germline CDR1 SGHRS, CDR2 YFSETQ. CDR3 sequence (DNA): TGCGCCAGCAGCTTACAGGGGCATGAGCAGTTCTTC. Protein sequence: CASSLQGHEQFF.

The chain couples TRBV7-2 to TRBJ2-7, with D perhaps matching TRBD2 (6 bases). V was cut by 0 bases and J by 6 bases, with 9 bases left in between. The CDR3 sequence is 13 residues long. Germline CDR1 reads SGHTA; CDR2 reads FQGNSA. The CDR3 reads CASSLARGPEQYF. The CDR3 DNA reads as TGTGCCAGCAGCTTAGCGCGGGGTCCCGAGCAGTACTTC.

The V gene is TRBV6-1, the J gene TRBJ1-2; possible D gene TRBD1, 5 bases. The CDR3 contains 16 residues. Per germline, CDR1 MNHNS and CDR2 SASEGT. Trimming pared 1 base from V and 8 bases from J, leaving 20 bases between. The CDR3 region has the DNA TGTGCCAGCAGTGAAGGTGGCAGGGTAAGAGGAGGAGGCTACACCTTC. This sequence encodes CASSEGGRVRGGGYTF.

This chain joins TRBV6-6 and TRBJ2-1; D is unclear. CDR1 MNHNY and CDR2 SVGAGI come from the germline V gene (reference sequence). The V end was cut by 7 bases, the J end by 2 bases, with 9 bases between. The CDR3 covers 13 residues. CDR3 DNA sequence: TGTGCCAGCACAAGGTCCCCCTACAATGAGCAGTTCTTC. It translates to CASTRSPYNEQFF.

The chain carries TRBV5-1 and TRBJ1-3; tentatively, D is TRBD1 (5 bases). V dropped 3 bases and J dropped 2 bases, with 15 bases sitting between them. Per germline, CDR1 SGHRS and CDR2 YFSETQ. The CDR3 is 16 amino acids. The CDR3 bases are TGCGCCAGCAGCTGGGGAGGCTTGGGGGCTGGAAACACCATATATTTT. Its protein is CASSWGGLGAGNTIYF.

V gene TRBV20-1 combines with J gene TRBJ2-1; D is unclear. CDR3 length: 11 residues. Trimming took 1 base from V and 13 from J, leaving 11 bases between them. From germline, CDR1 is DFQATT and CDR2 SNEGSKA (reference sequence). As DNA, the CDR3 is TGCAGTGCTAGAGGGGGTGGCGGTCAGTTCTTC. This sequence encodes CSARGGGGQFF.

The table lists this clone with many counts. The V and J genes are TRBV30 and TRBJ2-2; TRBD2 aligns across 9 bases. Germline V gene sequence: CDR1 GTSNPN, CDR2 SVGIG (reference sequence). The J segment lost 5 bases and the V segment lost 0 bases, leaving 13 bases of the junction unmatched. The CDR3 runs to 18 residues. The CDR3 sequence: CAWSVLGWLAGETGELFF. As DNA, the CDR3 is TGTGCCTGGAGTGTATTAGGATGGTTAGCGGGAGAAACCGGGGAGCTGTTTTTT.

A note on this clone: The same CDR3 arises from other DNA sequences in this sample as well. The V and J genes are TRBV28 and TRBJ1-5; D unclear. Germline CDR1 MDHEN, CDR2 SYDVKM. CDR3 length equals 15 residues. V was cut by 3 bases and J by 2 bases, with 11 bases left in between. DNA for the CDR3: TGTGCCAGCAGTTTGGTAGGGTGGGGCAATCAGCCCCAGCATTTT. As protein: CASSLVGWGNQPQHF.

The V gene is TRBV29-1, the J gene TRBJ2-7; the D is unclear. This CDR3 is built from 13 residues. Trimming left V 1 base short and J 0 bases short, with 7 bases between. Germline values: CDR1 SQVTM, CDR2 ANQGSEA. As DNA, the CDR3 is TGCAGCGTTGAAGGTTCTAGCTCCTACGAGCAGTACTTC. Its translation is CSVEGSSSYEQYF.

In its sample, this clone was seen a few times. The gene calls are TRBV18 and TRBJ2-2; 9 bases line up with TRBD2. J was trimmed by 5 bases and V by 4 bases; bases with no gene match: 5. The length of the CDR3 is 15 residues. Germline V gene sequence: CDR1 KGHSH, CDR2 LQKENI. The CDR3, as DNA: TGTGCCAGCTCACGGGGGACTAGCAGAACCGGGGAGCTGTTTTTT. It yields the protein CASSRGTSRTGELFF.

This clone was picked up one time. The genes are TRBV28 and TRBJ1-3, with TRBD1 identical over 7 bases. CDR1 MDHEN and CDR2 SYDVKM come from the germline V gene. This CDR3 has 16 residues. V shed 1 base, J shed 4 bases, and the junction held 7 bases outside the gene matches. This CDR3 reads CASSLSTGNAGNTIYF. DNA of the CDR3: TGTGCCAGCAGTTTATCGACAGGGAATGCAGGAAACACCATATATTTT.

For the CDR3, the DNA is TGTGCCAGCAGACTCTTTCTAGGGTCCGAGCAGTACTTC. Its translation: CASRLFLGSEQYF. The rearrangement links TRBV6-6 to TRBJ2-7; no clear D. The CDR3 totals 13 residues. The V end lost 6 bases, the J end lost 6 bases, and 15 bases lay between the germline ends. From germline, CDR1 is MNHNY and CDR2 SVGAGI (reference sequence).

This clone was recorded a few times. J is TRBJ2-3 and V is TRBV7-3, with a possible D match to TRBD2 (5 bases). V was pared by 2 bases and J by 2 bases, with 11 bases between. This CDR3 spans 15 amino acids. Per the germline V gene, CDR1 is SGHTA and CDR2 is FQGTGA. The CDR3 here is CASSLLSGSTDTQYF. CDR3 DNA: TGTGCCAGCAGCTTACTGTCGGGATCCACAGATACGCAGTATTTT.

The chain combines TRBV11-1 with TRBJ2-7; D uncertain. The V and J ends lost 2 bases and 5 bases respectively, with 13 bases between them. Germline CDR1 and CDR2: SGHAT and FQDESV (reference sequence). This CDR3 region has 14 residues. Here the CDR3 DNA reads TGTGCCAGCAGCTTATCGCTAGGGAACCACGAGCAGTACTTC. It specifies CASSLSLGNHEQYF.

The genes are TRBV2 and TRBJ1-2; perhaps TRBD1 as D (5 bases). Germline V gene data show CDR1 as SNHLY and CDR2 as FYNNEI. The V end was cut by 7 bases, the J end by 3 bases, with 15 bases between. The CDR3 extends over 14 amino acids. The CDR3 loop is CASTRGQGDYGYTF. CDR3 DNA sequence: TGTGCCAGCACCAGAGGGCAGGGTGACTATGGCTACACCTTC.

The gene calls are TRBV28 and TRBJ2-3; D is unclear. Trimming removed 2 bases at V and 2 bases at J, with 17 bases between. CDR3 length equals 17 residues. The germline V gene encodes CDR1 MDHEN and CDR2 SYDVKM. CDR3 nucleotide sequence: TGTGCCAGCAGTTTAGGCATTGACGGAAAATACACAGATACGCAGTATTTT. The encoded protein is CASSLGIDGKYTDTQYF. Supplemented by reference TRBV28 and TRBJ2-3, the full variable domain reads DVKVTQSSRYLVKRTGEKVFLECVQDMDHENMFWYRQDPGLGLRLIYFSYDVKMKEKGDIPEGYSVSREKKERFSLILESASTNQTSMYLCASSLGIDGKYTDTQYFGPGTRLTVL.

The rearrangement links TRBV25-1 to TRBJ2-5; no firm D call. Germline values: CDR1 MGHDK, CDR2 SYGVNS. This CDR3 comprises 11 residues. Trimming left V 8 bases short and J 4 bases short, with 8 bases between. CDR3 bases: TGTGCCAGCGGACCTGGAGAGACCCAGTACTTC. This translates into CASGPGETQYF.

CDR3 amino acids: CAWSAQTGLGEKLFF. Here the CDR3 DNA reads TGTGCCTGGAGTGCACAGACAGGGCTCGGAGAAAAACTGTTTTTT. This rearrangement joins TRBV30 to TRBJ1-4, with 7 bases matching TRBD1. Trimming cost V 1 base and J 8 bases; bases outside gene matches: 10. Germline loops: CDR1 GTSNPN, CDR2 SVGIG (reference sequence). The CDR3 sequence is 15 residues long.

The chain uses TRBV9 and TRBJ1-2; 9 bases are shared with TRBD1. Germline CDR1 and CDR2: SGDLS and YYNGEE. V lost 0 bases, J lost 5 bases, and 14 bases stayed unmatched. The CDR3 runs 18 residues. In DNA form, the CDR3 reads TGTGCCAGCAGCGTAGAAGGTAGGTCAGACAGGGGGAGTTATGGCTACACCTTC. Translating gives CASSVEGRSDRGSYGYTF.

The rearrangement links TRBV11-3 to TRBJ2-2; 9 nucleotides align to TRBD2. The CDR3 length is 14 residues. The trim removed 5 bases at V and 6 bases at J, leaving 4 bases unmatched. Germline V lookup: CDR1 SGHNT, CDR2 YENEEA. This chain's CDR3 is CASSRSGRAGELFF. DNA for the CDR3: TGTGCCAGCAGCCGTAGCGGGAGAGCCGGGGAGCTGTTTTTT. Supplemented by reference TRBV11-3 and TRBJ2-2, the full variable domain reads EAGVVQSPRYKIIEKKQPVAFWCNPISGHNTLYWYLQNLGQGPELLIRYENEEAVDDSQLPKDRFSAERLKGVDSTLKIQPAELGDSAVYLCASSRSGRAGELFFGEGSRLTVL.

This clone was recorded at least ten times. The CDR3 here is CASSKDRDYNEQFF. The CDR3 nucleotides are TGCGCCAGCAGCAAGGACAGAGATTACAATGAGCAGTTCTTC. This rearrangement joins TRBV5-1 to TRBJ2-1, with a weak D call TRBD1 (6 bases). CDR1 SGHRS and CDR2 YFSETQ come from the germline V gene. Trimming pared 4 bases from V and 4 bases from J, leaving 12 bases between. The CDR3 loop spans 14 amino acids.

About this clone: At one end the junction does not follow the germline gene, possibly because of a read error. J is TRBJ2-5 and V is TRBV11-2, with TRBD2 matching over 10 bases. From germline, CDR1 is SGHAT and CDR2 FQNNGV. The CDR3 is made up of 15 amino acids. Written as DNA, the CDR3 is TGTCCCAGCAGCTTGGGTCTAGCGGGAGTCGAGACCCAGTACTTC. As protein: CPSSLGLAGVETQYF.

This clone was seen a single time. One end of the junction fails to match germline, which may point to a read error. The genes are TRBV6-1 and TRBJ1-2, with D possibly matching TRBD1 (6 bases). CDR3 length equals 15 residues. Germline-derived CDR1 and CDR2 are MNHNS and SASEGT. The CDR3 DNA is TGTGCCATCAGTGAGAATGGCGGGGGGGGGCATGGCTACACCTTC. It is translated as CAISENGGGGHGYTF.

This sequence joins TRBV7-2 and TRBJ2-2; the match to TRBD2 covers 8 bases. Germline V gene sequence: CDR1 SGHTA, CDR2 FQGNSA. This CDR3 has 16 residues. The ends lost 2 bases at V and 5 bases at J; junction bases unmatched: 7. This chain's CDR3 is CASSLLSGKLTGELFF. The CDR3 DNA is TGTGCCAGCAGCTTACTTAGCGGGAAATTGACCGGGGAGCTGTTTTTT. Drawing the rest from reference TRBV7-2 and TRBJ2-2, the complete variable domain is GAGVSQSPSNKVTEKGKDVELRCDPISGHTALYWYRQSLGQGLEFLIYFQGNSAPDKSGLPSDRFSAERTGGSVSTLTIQRTQQEDSAVYLCASSLLSGKLTGELFFGEGSRLTVL.

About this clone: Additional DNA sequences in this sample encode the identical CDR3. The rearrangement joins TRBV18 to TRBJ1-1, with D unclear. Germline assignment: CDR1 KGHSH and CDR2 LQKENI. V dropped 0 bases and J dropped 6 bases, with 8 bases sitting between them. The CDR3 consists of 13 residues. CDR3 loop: CASSPPAGAEAFF. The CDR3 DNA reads TGTGCCAGCTCACCACCAGCTGGCGCTGAAGCTTTCTTT.